These T cell receptor beta chains were read from a single sample in a study of cytomegalovirus exposure and HLA in healthy donors. Clones were read by immunoSEQ multiplex PCR, and TCRdb kept only the in-frame ones, dropping some. The sample holds approximately 71,000 clones; roughly 93% are singletons and the top ten take approximately 1%. Sequencing was done on a sample of PBMCs. The receptors shown here come from a woman between 18 and 29 years old in good health and CMV-seronegative. Each CDR3 is given with its conserved first and last residue. The D gene is left open where the match is weak. Where a row states a size, it is once, few, many or the class of an expanded clone; other rows omit it.

clone_size,v_call,d_call,j_call,cdr3_length,cdr3_nt,cdr3_aa
-,TRBV5-1,-,TRBJ1-2,12,TGCGCCAGCAGCAAAGACAGCTATGGCTACACCTTC,CASSKDSYGYTF
-,TRBV10-3,TRBD1,TRBJ2-7,13,TGTGCCAAAAAACGGGACAGCTCCTACGAGCAGTACTTC,CAKKRDSSYEQYF
-,TRBV2,TRBD1,TRBJ1-5,17,TGTGCCAGCAGTGAAGCTTTAGGCAGGGGGAGCAATCAGCCCCAGCATTTT,CASSEALGRGSNQPQHF
-,TRBV28,TRBD2,TRBJ2-2,20,TGTGCCAGCAGTTTTCCACCCCCCTCGCGGGAGGTTGGGAGCACCGGGGAGCTGTTTTTT,CASSFPPPSREVGSTGELFF
-,TRBV6-5,-,TRBJ1-2,16,TGTGCCAGCAGTTACTCACCTGCAGGGGCCAACTATGGCTACACCTTC,CASSYSPAGANYGYTF
-,TRBV7-9,-,TRBJ2-3,16,TGTGCCAGCAGCTCGGATGGGCGGGGGCCCAGAGATACGCAGTATTTT,CASSSDGRGPRDTQYF
-,TRBV13,TRBD2,TRBJ2-7,16,TGTGCCAGCAGCACCGAGGGACTAGCGGGATCCTACGAGCAGTACTTC,CASSTEGLAGSYEQYF
-,TRBV2,-,TRBJ2-5,14,TGTGCCAGCGGAGACAGGCCGACCGTCAATGCCCAGTACTTC,CASGDRPTVNAQYF
-,TRBV6-1,-,TRBJ1-5,12,TGTGCCAGCAGTGGCGCGAATCAGCCCCAGCATTTT,CASSGANQPQHF
-,TRBV5-5,TRBD2,TRBJ2-3,15,TGTGCCAGCAGCTTGCGGGGGGTCCTCACAGATACGCAGTATTTT,CASSLRGVLTDTQYF
once,TRBV25-1,-,TRBJ2-1,15,TGTGCCAGCAGTGTTGGGGGAGGAGGACGTGGTGAGCAGTTCTTC,CASSVGGGGRGEQFF
-,TRBV5-6,-,TRBJ2-3,13,TGTGCCAGCACCTCAGGGGGCACAGATACGCAGTATTTT,CASTSGGTDTQYF
-,TRBV11-3,-,TRBJ2-1,13,TGTGCCAGCAGCTTACAGGGGTACAATGAGCAGTTCTTC,CASSLQGYNEQFF
-,TRBV28,TRBD1,TRBJ1-5,15,TGTGCCAGCAGATTTCAGACAGGGTGGAATCAGCCCCAGCATTTT,CASRFQTGWNQPQHF
-,TRBV4-3,-,TRBJ2-7,16,TGCGCCAGCAGCCAAGATCTAATGACAGTGACCTACGAGCAGTACTTC,CASSQDLMTVTYEQYF
-,TRBV7-2,TRBD2,TRBJ2-3,17,TGTGCCAGCAGCTTAGGGGGCACGGGACTAGCGGTAGATACGCAGTATTTT,CASSLGGTGLAVDTQYF
-,TRBV5-6,TRBD1,TRBJ2-3,18,TGTGCCAGCAGCCCAGCAGATATGGACAGGGAAAACACAGATACGCAGTATTTT,CASSPADMDRENTDTQYF
-,TRBV5-1,TRBD2,TRBJ2-4,18,TGCGCCAGCAGGCCGGGACTAGCGGGGGGGCTAGCCAAAAACATTCAGTACTTC,CASRPGLAGGLAKNIQYF
-,TRBV6-6,-,TRBJ2-3,15,TGTGCCAGCCAGTTACCCCCGGGACAAGTAGATACGCAGTATTTT,CASQLPPGQVDTQYF
-,TRBV7-2,-,TRBJ2-2,15,TGTGCCAGCAGCTTAGCCTTAGCAGACACCGGGGAGCTGTTTTTT,CASSLALADTGELFF
-,TRBV19,-,TRBJ1-2,15,TGTGCCAGTAAGAAAGAGGCAGGGACTAACTATGGCTACACCTTC,CASKKEAGTNYGYTF
-,TRBV6-5,TRBD1,TRBJ1-3,13,TGTGCCAGCGGGGGGAGACAGGGGGACACCATATATTTT,CASGGRQGDTIYF
-,TRBV6-6,-,TRBJ2-3,13,TGTGCCAGCAGTCAGGGCCCCACAGATACGCAGTATTTT,CASSQGPTDTQYF
-,TRBV6-5,TRBD1,TRBJ2-5,15,TGTGCCAGCACCATATCGACAGGGTGGCAAGAGACCCAGTACTTC,CASTISTGWQETQYF
-,TRBV10-3,-,TRBJ2-3,12,TGTGCCATCAGTGGGCAGGGGGATACGCAGTATTTT,CAISGQGDTQYF
-,TRBV25-1,TRBD1,TRBJ2-3,16,TGTGCCAGCAGTGACCTAGGACAGGTTGGCGCAGATACGCAGTATTTT,CASSDLGQVGADTQYF
-,TRBV7-3,TRBD1,TRBJ2-7,15,TGTGCCAGCAGCTCGACAGGGGGCAAAACCTACGAGCAGTACTTC,CASSSTGGKTYEQYF
-,TRBV7-7,-,TRBJ2-5,14,TGTGCTAGCAGCTTATTTACAGGGAAAGAGACCCAGTACTTC,CASSLFTGKETQYF
-,TRBV27,TRBD1,TRBJ1-6,17,TGTGCCAGCAGTTTACCTCTCGACAGGGTCAATAATTCACCCCTCCACTTT,CASSLPLDRVNNSPLHF
-,TRBV9,-,TRBJ2-7,16,TGTGCCAGCAGCGTCGAAACAGGGCAGTCGGCGAACGAGCAGTACTTC,CASSVETGQSANEQYF
-,TRBV6-1,-,TRBJ2-7,14,TGTGCCAGCTCCCGGGAGCCCTTCTCCTACGAGCAGTACTTC,CASSREPFSYEQYF
-,TRBV6-1,TRBD2,TRBJ2-4,15,TGTGCCAGCAGTGAAGGTGCCAGCGGGAGGGACATTCAGTACTTC,CASSEGASGRDIQYF
-,TRBV10-2,-,TRBJ1-2,14,TGCGCCAGCAGTGGCCCCGGCACAGGTTACGGCTACACCTTC,CASSGPGTGYGYTF
-,TRBV28,-,TRBJ1-2,18,TGTGCCAGCAGTTGGGGACCGAGGTGGGGGGGGCCTAACTATGGCTACACCTTC,CASSWGPRWGGPNYGYTF
few,TRBV6-4,TRBD2,TRBJ2-3,16,TGTGCCAGCAGTGACGAGGCGGGGGGGCCGACAGATACGCAGTATTTT,CASSDEAGGPTDTQYF
-,TRBV5-3,-,TRBJ1-4,15,TGTGCCAGAAGCTTGGACAGGGATCTCGATGAAAAACTGTTTTTT,CARSLDRDLDEKLFF
-,TRBV15,-,TRBJ1-2,15,TGTGCCACCCGGAAGGGAGGGTTTTCATCATATGGCTACACCTTC,CATRKGGFSSYGYTF
-,TRBV9,-,TRBJ2-1,16,TGTGCCAGCAGCGTAGCAGGAGGTAGCGGATACAATGAGCAGTTCTTC,CASSVAGGSGYNEQFF
-,TRBV5-6,TRBD1,TRBJ2-5,15,TGTGCCAGCAGCTCGGGACCAGGGGGCGGGGAGACCCAGTACTTC,CASSSGPGGGETQYF
-,TRBV14,-,TRBJ2-7,15,TGTGCCAGCAGCCAAGATTGGCAGGCCAATCGGGAGCAGTACTTC,CASSQDWQANREQYF
once,TRBV5-5,TRBD1,TRBJ1-1,15,TGTGCCAGCAGCTCCGGGTCCAGGGGGCAAACTGAAGCTTTCTTT,CASSSGSRGQTEAFF
-,TRBV30,-,TRBJ2-2,13,TGTGCCTGGAGGGGCAGGTCCCGCGGGGAGCTGTTTTTT,CAWRGRSRGELFF
-,TRBV5-8,TRBD1,TRBJ1-5,15,TGTGCCAGCAGCTTGACAGGGGGTATCAATCAGCCCCAGCATTTT,CASSLTGGINQPQHF
-,TRBV19,TRBD2,TRBJ2-1,13,TGTGCCAGTAGTATGGGGGGGTACAATGAGCAGTTCTTC,CASSMGGYNEQFF
once,TRBV7-3,-,TRBJ1-1,13,TGTGCCAGCAGCACCATCCCGGGAACTGAAGCTTTCTTT,CASSTIPGTEAFF
once,TRBV5-6,TRBD2,TRBJ2-7,15,TGTGCCAGCAGCTTCGGTAGCGGGGACTCCTACGAGCAGTACTTC,CASSFGSGDSYEQYF
-,TRBV4-1,-,TRBJ2-2,15,TGCGCCAGCAGCCCCGCGGGACGGGGCACCGGGGAGCTGTTTTTT,CASSPAGRGTGELFF
-,TRBV7-3,TRBD1,TRBJ1-5,17,TGTGCCAGCAGCAAAACAGGGGGCACTACTAGCAATCAGCCCCAGCATTTT,CASSKTGGTTSNQPQHF
-,TRBV7-2,-,TRBJ1-5,16,TGTGCCAGCAGCTTACCCGATTTGCAGATCAATCAGCCCCAGCATTTT,CASSLPDLQINQPQHF
-,TRBV7-9,-,TRBJ1-2,13,TGTGCCAGCAGTTTCCAGGGGAACTATGGCTACACCTTC,CASSFQGNYGYTF
-,TRBV28,-,TRBJ1-5,16,TGTGCCAGCAGTTTAACAGGACCCTGGAGGGCTCAGCCCCAGCATTTT,CASSLTGPWRAQPQHF
-,TRBV5-1,-,TRBJ2-1,15,TGCGCCAGCTCAAATCCCGGGAGCGCACACAATGAGCAGTTCTTC,CASSNPGSAHNEQFF
-,TRBV6-5,-,TRBJ2-3,15,TGTGCCAGCAGTTACGAGTACTTCGGCACAGATACGCAGTATTTT,CASSYEYFGTDTQYF
-,TRBV29-1,TRBD1,TRBJ1-4,14,TGCAGCGCGGGACAGGGCGCAACTAATGAAAAACTGTTTTTT,CSAGQGATNEKLFF
-,TRBV5-6,TRBD1,TRBJ1-6,15,TGTGCCAGCAGCTTAGAAGACAGGGCAACTTCACCCCTCCACTTT,CASSLEDRATSPLHF
-,TRBV6-5,-,TRBJ1-6,16,TGTGCCAGCAGTTATATATGGGGGACTGCTGATTCACCCCTCCACTTT,CASSYIWGTADSPLHF
-,TRBV28,TRBD2,TRBJ2-7,14,TGTGCCAGCAGTTCGGGACTAGCGAGCTACGAGCAGTACTTC,CASSSGLASYEQYF
-,TRBV5-1,TRBD2,TRBJ2-5,14,TGCGCCAGCAGCGGGGGACTAGCGGGGGAGACCCAGTACTTC,CASSGGLAGETQYF
-,TRBV4-3,TRBD2,TRBJ2-3,17,TGCGCCAGCAGCCAAGATGGAGCGGGGGGGACCACAGATACGCAGTATTTT,CASSQDGAGGTTDTQYF
-,TRBV19,-,TRBJ2-1,16,TGTGCCAGTAGAGCTACTAGGCAGAGCTCCTACAATGAGCAGTTCTTC,CASRATRQSSYNEQFF